The rows below give T cell receptor beta chains drawn from one sample of a study of regulatory T cells in long-lasting Graves disease. TCRdb re-analysed the multiplex PCR reads in MiXCR, keeping a single row per CDR3 protein. The sample has 500,000 or so distinct CDR3 sequences, 15% to 20% seen once. Separately, the same data were catalogued under a study of T cells in Graves' hyperthyroidism and ophthalmopathy.

The sequences come from peripheral blood mononuclear cells (PBMCs), collected at new diagnosis, from a patient treated with antithyroid drugs. These receptors were collected from a woman aged 40 to 65 with Graves disease. CDR3s include the opening cysteine and the closing phenylalanine or tryptophan. A D gene is named only where the DNA matches it firmly. Expanded clones are given a class, and other clones once, few, many or no size at all.

TRBJ1-6 - TRBV6-5 - CASSYSGTSYNSPLHF TGTGCCAGCAGTTACTCGGGGACTTCGTATAATTCACCCCTCCACTTT
TRBJ2-3 - TRBV5-8 many CASSFLFAATDTQYF TGTGCCAGCAGCTTTCTTTTTGCGGCCACAGATACGCAGTATTTT
TRBJ1-1 - TRBV3-1 many CASRVSMNTEAFF TGTGCCAGCAGGGTGAGTATGAACACTGAAGCTTTCTTT
TRBJ1-1 - TRBV12-5 many CASAYNGGAGTEAFF TGTGCTAGTGCCTATAATGGGGGCGCCGGCACTGAAGCTTTCTTT
TRBJ1-5 - TRBV2 many CASTSGQPQHF TGTGCCAGCACGAGCGGTCAGCCCCAGCATTTT
TRBJ2-7 - TRBV18 few CASSPPMGVGEQYF TGTGCCAGCTCACCACCGATGGGGGTGGGCGAGCAGTACTTC
TRBJ2-3 TRBD2 TRBV10-2 - CASSRAGSTDTQYF TGCGCCAGCAGTCGAGCGGGGAGCACAGATACGCAGTATTTT
TRBJ2-7 TRBD1 TRBV2 many CASSDLQGALDEQYF TGTGCCAGCAGTGACCTACAGGGGGCGCTCGACGAGCAGTACTTC
TRBJ1-2 TRBD1 TRBV11-2 many CASSLVGQGAYGYTF TGTGCCAGCAGCTTAGTCGGACAGGGGGCTTATGGCTACACCTTC
TRBJ1-1 TRBD1 TRBV28 many CASSYAGQRITEAFF TGTGCCAGCAGTTACGCGGGACAGAGGATCACTGAAGCTTTCTTT
TRBJ1-2 TRBD1 TRBV6-2/TRBV6-3 - CASSSDHRGLGYTF TGTGCCAGCAGTTCCGATCACAGGGGGCTTGGCTACACCTTC
TRBJ2-1 - TRBV18 - CASSPRGSEQFF TGTGCCAGCTCACCAAGGGGTAGTGAGCAGTTCTTC
TRBJ2-7 TRBD1 TRBV20-1 few CSVLGQVSYEQYF TGCAGCGTCCTGGGACAGGTGTCATACGAGCAGTACTTC
TRBJ1-1 - TRBV7-3 many CASSSYRLEGTEAFF TGTGCCAGCAGCTCCTACAGGTTAGAGGGCACTGAAGCTTTCTTT
TRBJ1-1 - TRBV7-8 many CASSLERGGRQAFF TGTGCCAGCAGCTTAGAAAGGGGGGGGCGCCAAGCTTTCTTT
TRBJ2-7 TRBD1 TRBV4-1 few CASSQVDRVGEQYF TGCGCCAGCAGCCAAGTGGACAGGGTAGGCGAGCAGTACTTC
TRBJ1-5 - TRBV11-2 - CASSLDGRGNQPQHF TGTGCCAGCAGCTTAGACGGGCGAGGGAATCAGCCCCAGCATTTT
TRBJ1-2 - TRBV2 many CASRDVGKDLYGYTF TGTGCCAGCAGGGACGTGGGGAAGGATCTGTATGGCTACACCTTC
TRBJ1-4 - TRBV7-2 - CASSLALRQLPNEKLFF TGTGCCAGCAGCTTAGCTCTGCGGCAGCTCCCTAATGAAAAACTGTTTTTT
TRBJ2-5 - TRBV20-1 many CSARVSHRETQYF TGCAGTGCTAGGGTTTCGCATCGAGAGACCCAGTACTTC
TRBJ1-1 - TRBV5-1 many CASSPTQTNTEAFF TGCGCCAGCAGCCCAACACAAACGAACACTGAAGCTTTCTTT
TRBJ1-2 - TRBV9 many CASSVALVGSGYTF TGTGCCAGCAGCGTAGCTCTCGTGGGGAGTGGCTACACCTTC